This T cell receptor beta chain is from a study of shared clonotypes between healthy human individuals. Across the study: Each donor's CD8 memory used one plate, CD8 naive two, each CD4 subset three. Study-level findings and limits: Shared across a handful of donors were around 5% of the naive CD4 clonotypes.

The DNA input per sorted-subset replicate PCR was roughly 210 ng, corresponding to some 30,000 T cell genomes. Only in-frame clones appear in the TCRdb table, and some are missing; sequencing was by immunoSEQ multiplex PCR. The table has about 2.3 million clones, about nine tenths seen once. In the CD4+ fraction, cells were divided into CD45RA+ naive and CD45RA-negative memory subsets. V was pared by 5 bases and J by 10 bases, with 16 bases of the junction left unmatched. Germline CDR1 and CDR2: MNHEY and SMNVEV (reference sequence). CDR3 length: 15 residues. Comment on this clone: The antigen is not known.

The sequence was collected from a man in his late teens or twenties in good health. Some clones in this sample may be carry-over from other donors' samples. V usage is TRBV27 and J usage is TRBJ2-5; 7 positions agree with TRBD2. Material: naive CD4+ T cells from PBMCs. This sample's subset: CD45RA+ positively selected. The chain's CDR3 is CASSLIPGGQEGQYF. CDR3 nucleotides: TGTGCCAGCAGTCTGATCCCGGGAGGCCAAGAAGGCCAGTACTTC.